The following is a T cell receptor (beta chain) sequence with its context. These data are taken from a study of blood T cell repertoires in COVID-19. At the level of the study: The samples span acute and convalescent COVID-19 from the United States, Italy and Spain. From T cells, B-cell-depleted T cells, or PBMCs came the material, which was cDNA or gDNA.

As originally analysed: Quantification of nucleated cells was approximated via reference gene primer amplification. TCRdb keeps only in-frame clones here, not all; method: immunoSEQ multiplex PCR. V, J and clone size are those of that table, while D and trimming were read from the DNA. Of some 230,000 clones listed, about 85% are singletons. The CDR3 has 13 residues. With V trimmed by 7 bases and J by 5 bases, 4 bases remained unmatched. Germline V CDR1 and CDR2: SNHLY, FYNNEI. The specimen was peripheral blood. The chain is built from TRBV2 and TRBJ1-5; 8 nucleotides line up with TRBD1. This receptor was obtained from a woman aged 45 to 65 with COVID-19, enrolled during active disease. The CDR3 loop is CASNGRGHQPQHF. CDR3 DNA sequence: TGTGCCAGCAATGGCAGGGGGCATCAGCCCCAGCATTTT.